This T cell receptor (beta chain) emerged from a study of technical replicates of blood from several donors. Measured with immunoSEQ multiplex PCR; TCRdb has only the in-frame clones, and not every one. In the table there are about 93,000 clones, about 95% of which are singletons. Germline V gives CDR1 SNHLY, CDR2 FYNNEI. V lost 5 bases, J lost 6 bases, and 11 bases lay in between. This CDR3 is built from 13 residues. This clonotype was sampled from a human donor in good health. This chain uses TRBV2 with TRBJ1-5; D is ambiguous. Sequencing was carried out using T cells isolated from PBMCs. CDR3 nucleotide sequence: TGTGCCAGCAGTCCCGAGAGTGGTCAGCCCCAGCATTTT. It translates to CASSPESGQPQHF.